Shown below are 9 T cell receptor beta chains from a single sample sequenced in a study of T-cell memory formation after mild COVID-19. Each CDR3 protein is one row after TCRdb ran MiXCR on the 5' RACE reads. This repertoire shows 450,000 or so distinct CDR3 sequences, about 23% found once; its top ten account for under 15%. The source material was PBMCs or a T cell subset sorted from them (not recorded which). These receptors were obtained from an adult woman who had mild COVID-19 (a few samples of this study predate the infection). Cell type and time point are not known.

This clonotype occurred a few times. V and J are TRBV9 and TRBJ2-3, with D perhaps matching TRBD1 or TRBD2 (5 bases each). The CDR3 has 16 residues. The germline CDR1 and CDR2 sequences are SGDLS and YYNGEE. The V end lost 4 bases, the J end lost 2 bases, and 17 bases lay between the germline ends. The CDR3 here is CASSPRRDHTTDTQYF. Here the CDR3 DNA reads TGTGCCAGCAGCCCCAGACGGGACCATACCACAGATACGCAGTATTTT.

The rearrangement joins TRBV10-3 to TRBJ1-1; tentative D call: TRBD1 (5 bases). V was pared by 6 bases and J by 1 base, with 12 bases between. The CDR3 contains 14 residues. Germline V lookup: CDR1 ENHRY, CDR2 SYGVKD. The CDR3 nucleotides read TGTGCCATCAGAACCGGGACCGCGAACACTGAAGCTTTCTTT. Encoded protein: CAIRTGTANTEAFF.

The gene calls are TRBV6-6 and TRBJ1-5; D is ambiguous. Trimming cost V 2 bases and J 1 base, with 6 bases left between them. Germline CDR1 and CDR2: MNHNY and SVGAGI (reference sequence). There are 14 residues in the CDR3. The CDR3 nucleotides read TGTGCCAGCAGTTACCCGGGAAGCAATCAGCCCCAGCATTTT. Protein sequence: CASSYPGSNQPQHF.

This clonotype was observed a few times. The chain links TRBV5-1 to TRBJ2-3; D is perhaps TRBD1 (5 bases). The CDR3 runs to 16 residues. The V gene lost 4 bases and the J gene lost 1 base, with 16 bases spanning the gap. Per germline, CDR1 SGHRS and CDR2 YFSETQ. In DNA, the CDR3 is TGCGCCAGCAGCCGTAGTCGACAGTTCGGCACAGATACGCAGTATTTT. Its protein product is CASSRSRQFGTDTQYF.

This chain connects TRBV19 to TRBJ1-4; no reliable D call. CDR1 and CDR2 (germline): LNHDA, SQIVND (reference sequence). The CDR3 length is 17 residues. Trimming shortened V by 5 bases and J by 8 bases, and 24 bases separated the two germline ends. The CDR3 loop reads CASSRGLLYPAEEKLFF. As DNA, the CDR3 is TGTGCCAGTAGTCGCGGACTTCTTTACCCAGCCGAGGAAAAACTGTTTTTT.

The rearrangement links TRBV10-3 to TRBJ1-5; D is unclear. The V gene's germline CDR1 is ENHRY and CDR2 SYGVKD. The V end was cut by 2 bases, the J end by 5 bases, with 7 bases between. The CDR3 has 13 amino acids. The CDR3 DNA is TGTGCCATCAGTGAGAGCGAGGATCAGCCCCAGCATTTT. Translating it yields CAISESEDQPQHF.

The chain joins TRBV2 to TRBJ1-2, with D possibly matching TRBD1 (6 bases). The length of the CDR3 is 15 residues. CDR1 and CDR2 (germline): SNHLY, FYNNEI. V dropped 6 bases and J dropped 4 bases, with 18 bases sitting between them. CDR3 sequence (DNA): TGTGCCAGCAGGGCACAGGGTAACGCTGGCTATGGCTACACCTTC. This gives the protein CASRAQGNAGYGYTF.

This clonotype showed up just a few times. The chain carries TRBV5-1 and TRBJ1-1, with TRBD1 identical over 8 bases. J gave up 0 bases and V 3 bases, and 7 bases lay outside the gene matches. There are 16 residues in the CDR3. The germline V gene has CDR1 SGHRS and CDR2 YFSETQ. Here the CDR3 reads CASSSDRAAMNTEAFF. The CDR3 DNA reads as TGCGCCAGCAGCTCGGACAGGGCGGCCATGAACACTGAAGCTTTCTTT.

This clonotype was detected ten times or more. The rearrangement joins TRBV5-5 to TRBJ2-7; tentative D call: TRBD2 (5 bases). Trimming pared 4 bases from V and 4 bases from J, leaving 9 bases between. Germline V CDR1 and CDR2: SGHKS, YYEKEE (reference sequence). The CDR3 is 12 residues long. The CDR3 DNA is TGTGCCAGCAGCCCTGGACTGTACGAGCAGTACTTC. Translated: CASSPGLYEQYF.